One sample yielded the 18 T cell receptor beta chains listed below, sequenced in a study of cytomegalovirus exposure and HLA in healthy donors. The study ran its PCR with 60 Vbeta and 13 Jbeta primers. Only in-frame clones appear in the TCRdb table, and some are missing; sequencing was by immunoSEQ multiplex PCR. The sample yields about 31,000 clones, about two thirds seen once. The specimen sequenced was PBMCs. The receptors derive from a man between 35 and 55 years old in good health and CMV-seropositive.

The J gene is TRBJ2-2, the V gene TRBV25-1; 7 bases are shared with TRBD2. Per the germline V gene, CDR1 is MGHDK and CDR2 is SYGVNS. The junction had 5 bases not matched to a gene; V was cut back by 5 bases and J by 5 bases. The CDR3 has 14 amino acids. The CDR3 sequence is CASSPLGGTGELFF. The CDR3 coding sequence is TGTGCCAGCAGTCCCTTGGGGGGGACCGGGGAGCTGTTTTTT.

A single count supports this clone. The chain carries TRBV7-2 and TRBJ1-5; weak D call: TRBD1 (6 bases). This CDR3 has 15 residues. Trimming pared 2 bases from V and 4 bases from J, leaving 12 bases between. In germline, CDR1 is SGHTA, CDR2 FQGNSA. This chain's CDR3 is CASSLWQGTNQPQHF. Here the CDR3 DNA reads TGTGCCAGCAGCTTATGGCAGGGGACGAATCAGCCCCAGCATTTT.

CDR3 amino acids: CASSDTPGTGVLAKNIQYF. The CDR3, as DNA: TGTGCCAGCAGTGATACTCCCGGGACAGGGGTCCTAGCCAAAAACATTCAGTACTTC. The chain joins TRBV6-1 to TRBJ2-4, with TRBD1 matching 10 bases. J lost 0 bases, V lost 3 bases, and 11 bases had no gene match. This CDR3 is 19 amino acids long. CDR1 and CDR2 from the germline V gene are MNHNS and SASEGT.

The gene calls are TRBV5-1 and TRBJ2-7; the D is unclear. The ends were cut back, 4 bases at V and 3 bases at J, with 11 bases in the middle. From germline, CDR1 is SGHRS and CDR2 YFSETQ. CDR3 size: 13 residues. The CDR3 bases are TGCGCCAGCAGCGAGCTTGGTCACTACGAGCAGTACTTC. It yields the protein CASSELGHYEQYF.

This clone was seen a handful of times. The chain combines TRBV6-1 with TRBJ1-6, with 8 bases aligning to TRBD1. The CDR3 has 15 amino acids. CDR1 and CDR2 (germline): MNHNS, SASEGT. With 2 bases clipped from V and 9 bases from J, the junction kept 6 bases outside the gene matches. CDR3 coding DNA: TGTGCCAGCAGTGAACCGGACAGGGTCACTTCACCCCTCCACTTT. Translated, it gives CASSEPDRVTSPLHF.

The V gene is TRBV2, the J gene TRBJ1-6; D gene uncertain. CDR1 SNHLY and CDR2 FYNNEI come from the germline V gene. The CDR3 spans 14 residues. V was clipped by 11 bases and J by 7 bases, with 18 bases between them. The DNA for the CDR3 is TGTGCCGTACTACGACGTCCCCTGAATTCACCCCTCCACTTT. Translating it yields CAVLRRPLNSPLHF.

CDR3 coding DNA: TGTGCCAGCAGCTTGAGCCCGGGGGTCGAGCAGTACTTC. The encoded protein is CASSLSPGVEQYF. This sequence joins TRBV5-4 and TRBJ2-7, with TRBD2 as a possible D gene (6 bases). This CDR3 has 13 amino acids. V was shortened by 1 base and J by 6 bases, with 11 bases between the two germline ends. Germline-derived CDR1 and CDR2 are SGHNT and YYREEE (reference sequence).

This rearrangement joins TRBV10-3 to TRBJ1-2; 8 positions match TRBD1. The CDR3 has 15 residues. Per germline, CDR1 ENHRY and CDR2 SYGVKD. Germline trimming cut 6 bases from V and 3 bases from J; bases unmatched to any gene: 9. The CDR3 coding sequence is TGTGCCATCAGGGGAGCCGGGACAGGAGACTATGGCTACACCTTC. Its protein is CAIRGAGTGDYGYTF.

This clone appeared a few times. The chain joins TRBV10-3 to TRBJ2-7, with 11 bases fitting TRBD1. The germline CDR1 and CDR2 sequences are ENHRY and SYGVKD. J gave up 3 bases and V 6 bases, and 7 bases lay outside the gene matches. The CDR3 contains 15 residues. The CDR3 DNA reads TGTGCCATCAGCCCAGGGACAGGGGGAGGCTACGAGCAGTACTTC. Amino acid sequence: CAISPGTGGGYEQYF.

This chain connects TRBV2 to TRBJ2-5; unclear D gene. The J call may be in error: the DNA end matches TRBJ2-7 better. The germline CDR1 and CDR2 sequences are SNHLY and FYNNEI. This CDR3 contains 13 residues. In DNA form, the CDR3 reads TGTGCCAGCAGTGGAGACATCTCCTACGAGCAGTACTTC. Translation: CASSGDISYEQYF.

CDR3: CASSQRLGVYEQYF. The CDR3 nucleotides read TGTGCCAGCAGCCAGAGACTAGGGGTCTACGAGCAGTACTTC. The genes are TRBV7-2 and TRBJ2-7, with a tentative D call TRBD2 (6 bases). V was cut by 5 bases and J by 3 bases, with 14 bases left in between. Germline CDR1 and CDR2: SGHTA and FQGNSA. The length of the CDR3 is 14 residues.

This chain joins TRBV5-4 and TRBJ2-1; 8 bases map to TRBD2. V dropped 7 bases and J dropped 8; count of bases not matched to a gene: 11. The CDR3 is 14 residues long. The V gene's germline CDR1 is SGHNT and CDR2 YYREEE (reference sequence). CDR3 DNA sequence: TGTGCCAGCGCCCGGAGCGGGGGTAAGGATGAGCAGTTCTTC. Protein sequence: CASARSGGKDEQFF.

The chain links TRBV11-1 to TRBJ1-2; possibly TRBD1 for D (6 bases). The CDR3 runs to 13 residues. Trimming cost V 4 bases and J 3 bases, with 9 bases left between them. CDR1 is SGHAT, CDR2 FQDESV, per germline (reference sequence). CDR3 protein: CASSSGGHYGYTF. For the CDR3, the DNA is TGTGCCAGCAGCTCGGGGGGGCACTATGGCTACACCTTC.

As for this clone: This CDR3 is also generated by other DNA sequences in the sample. J is TRBJ1-3 and V is TRBV6-5; 12 bases are a match to TRBD1. In germline, CDR1 is MNHEY, CDR2 SVGAGI. The CDR3 has 15 amino acids. The V and J ends lost 5 bases and 4 bases, in that order; junction bases with no gene match: 3. The CDR3 spells CASSRDRGHGNTIYF. CDR3 bases: TGTGCCAGCAGTCGGGACAGGGGGCACGGAAACACCATATATTTT.

The V gene is TRBV18, the J gene TRBJ2-5; D is unclear. CDR3 length: 14 amino acids. Per germline, CDR1 KGHSH and CDR2 LQKENI. Trimming removed 4 bases at V and 1 base at J, with 10 bases between. CDR3: CASSRIPGQETQYF. The CDR3 nucleotides read TGTGCCAGCTCACGAATACCGGGCCAAGAGACCCAGTACTTC.

The chain couples TRBV5-1 to TRBJ2-3; perhaps TRBD1 as D (6 bases). Looked up from germline, CDR1 is SGHRS and CDR2 is YFSETQ. The CDR3 runs 14 residues. The ends were cut back, 2 bases at V and 2 bases at J, with 9 bases in the middle. The CDR3 DNA reads as TGCGCCAGCAGCTTACACAGGGACACAGATACGCAGTATTTT. Its translation is CASSLHRDTDTQYF.

The V call is TRBV2, the J call TRBJ1-2; TRBD1 agrees at 7 bases. V was pared by 6 bases and J by 1 base, with 5 bases of the junction left unmatched. From germline, CDR1 is SNHLY and CDR2 FYNNEI. The CDR3 runs 14 residues. Here the CDR3 reads CASSLQGSNYGYTF. In DNA form, the CDR3 reads TGTGCCAGCAGCCTACAGGGGAGTAACTATGGCTACACCTTC.

The V and J genes are TRBV2 and TRBJ2-3; D is undetermined. Trimming shortened V by 8 bases and J by 5 bases, and 8 bases separated the two germline ends. This CDR3 region has 11 residues. Germline-derived CDR1 and CDR2 are SNHLY and FYNNEI. The CDR3 here is CASVTKDTQYF. The CDR3 nucleotides read TGTGCCAGCGTTACAAAAGATACGCAGTATTTT.